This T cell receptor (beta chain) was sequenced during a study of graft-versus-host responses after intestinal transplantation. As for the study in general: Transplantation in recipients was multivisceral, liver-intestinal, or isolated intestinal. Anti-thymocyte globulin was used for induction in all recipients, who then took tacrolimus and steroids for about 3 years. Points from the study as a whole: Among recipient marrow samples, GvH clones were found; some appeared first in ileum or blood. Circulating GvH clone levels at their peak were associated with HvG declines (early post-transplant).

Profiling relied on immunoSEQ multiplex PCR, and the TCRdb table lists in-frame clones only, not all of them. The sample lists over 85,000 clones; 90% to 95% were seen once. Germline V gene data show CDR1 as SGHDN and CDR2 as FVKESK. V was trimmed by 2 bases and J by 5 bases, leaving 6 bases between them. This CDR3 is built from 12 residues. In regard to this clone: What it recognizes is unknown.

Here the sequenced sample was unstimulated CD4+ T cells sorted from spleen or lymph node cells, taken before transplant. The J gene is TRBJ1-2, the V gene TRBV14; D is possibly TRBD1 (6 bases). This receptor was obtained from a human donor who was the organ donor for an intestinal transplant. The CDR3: CASSQTGYGYTF. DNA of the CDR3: TGTGCCAGCAGCCAAACAGGGTATGGCTACACCTTC.